The sequence of this T cell receptor beta chain was determined in a study of brain T cells in children with intractable seizures. Clones were read by immunoSEQ multiplex PCR, and TCRdb kept only the in-frame ones, dropping some. The sample lists around 340,000 clones, over 90% occurring once. Time point noted: blood from clinic visit 5 months post-surgery; TSC patient then seizure free. Only cases whose brain tissue showed the highest T cell transcript signatures were sequenced. Before surgery, patients took at least one anti-epileptic drug. This CDR3 is built from 11 residues. Germline V lookup: CDR1 LGHNT, CDR2 FRNRAP. Trimming removed 3 bases at V and 8 bases at J, with 2 bases between.

V usage is TRBV12-5 and J usage is TRBJ1-6; no clear D gene. Sequenced material: peripheral blood, taken less than 6 months after surgery. The TCR sequence derives from a boy under three years old with tuberous sclerosis and intractable seizures. CDR3 bases: TGTGCTAGTGGTTTCTATTCACCCCTCCACTTT. This encodes CASGFYSPLHF.